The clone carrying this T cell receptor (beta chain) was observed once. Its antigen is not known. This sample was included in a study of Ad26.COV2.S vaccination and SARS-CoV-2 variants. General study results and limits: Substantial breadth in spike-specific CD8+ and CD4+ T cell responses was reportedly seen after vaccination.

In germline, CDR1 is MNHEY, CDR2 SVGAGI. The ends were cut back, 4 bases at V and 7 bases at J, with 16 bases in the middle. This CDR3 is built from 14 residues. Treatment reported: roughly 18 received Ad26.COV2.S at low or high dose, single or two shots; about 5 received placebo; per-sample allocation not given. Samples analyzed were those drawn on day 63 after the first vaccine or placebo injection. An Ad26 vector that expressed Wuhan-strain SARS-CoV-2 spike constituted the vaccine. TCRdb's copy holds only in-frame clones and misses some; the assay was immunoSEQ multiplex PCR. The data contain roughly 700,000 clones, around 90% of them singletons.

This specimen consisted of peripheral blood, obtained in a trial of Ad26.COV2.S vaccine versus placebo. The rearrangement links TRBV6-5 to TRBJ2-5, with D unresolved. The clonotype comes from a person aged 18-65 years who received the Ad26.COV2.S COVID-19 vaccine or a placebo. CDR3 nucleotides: TGTGCCAGCAGTTTCCCCCAGTGGTCCCGGACCCAGTACTTC. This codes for CASSFPQWSRTQYF.